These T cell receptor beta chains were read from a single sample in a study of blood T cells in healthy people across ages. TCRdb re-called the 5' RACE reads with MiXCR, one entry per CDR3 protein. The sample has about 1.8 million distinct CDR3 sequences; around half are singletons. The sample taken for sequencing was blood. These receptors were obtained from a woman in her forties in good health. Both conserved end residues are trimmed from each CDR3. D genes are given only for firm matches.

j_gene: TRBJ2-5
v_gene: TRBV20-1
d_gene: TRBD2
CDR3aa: SARDQLAGGWAQY

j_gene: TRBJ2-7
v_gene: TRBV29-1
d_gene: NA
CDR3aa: SVVDGADGEQY

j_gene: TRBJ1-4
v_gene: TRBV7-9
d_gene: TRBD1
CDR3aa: ASSFPGQLNEKLF

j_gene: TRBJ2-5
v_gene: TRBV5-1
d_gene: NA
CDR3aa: ASSSSTGRRVETQY

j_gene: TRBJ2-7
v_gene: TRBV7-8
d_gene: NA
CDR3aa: ASSGGQPYEQY

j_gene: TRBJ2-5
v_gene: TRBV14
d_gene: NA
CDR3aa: AGSRRVRETQY

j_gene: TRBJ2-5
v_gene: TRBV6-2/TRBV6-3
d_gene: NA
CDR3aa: AGSYGRAPYRETQY

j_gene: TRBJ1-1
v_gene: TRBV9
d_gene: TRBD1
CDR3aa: ASSVGGRGGTEAF

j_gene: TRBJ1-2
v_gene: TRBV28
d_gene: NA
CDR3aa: ASMGHPNYGYT

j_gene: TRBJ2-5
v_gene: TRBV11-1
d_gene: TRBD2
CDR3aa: ASSFGTSGGYRLQETQY

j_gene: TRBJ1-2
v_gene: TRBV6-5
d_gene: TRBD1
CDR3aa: ASSYWPRDSQLYGYT

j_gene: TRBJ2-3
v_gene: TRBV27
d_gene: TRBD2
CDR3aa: ASSQPLRLAGRTDTQY

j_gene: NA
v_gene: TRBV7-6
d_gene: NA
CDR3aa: ASTPLPGTGSYEQY

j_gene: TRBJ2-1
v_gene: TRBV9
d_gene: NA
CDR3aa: ASSADRLTYNEQF

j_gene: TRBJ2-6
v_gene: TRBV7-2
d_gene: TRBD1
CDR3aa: ASSLYAGTGPSGANVLT

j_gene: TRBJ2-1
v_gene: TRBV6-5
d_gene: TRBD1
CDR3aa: ASTTYRTGGYNEQF

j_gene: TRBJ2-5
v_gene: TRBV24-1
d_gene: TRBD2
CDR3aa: ATSDPTSGGMDEQY

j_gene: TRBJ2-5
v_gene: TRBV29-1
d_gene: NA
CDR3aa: SDDGSETQY

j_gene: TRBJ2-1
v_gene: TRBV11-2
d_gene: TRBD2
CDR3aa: ASSLALAGQNEQF

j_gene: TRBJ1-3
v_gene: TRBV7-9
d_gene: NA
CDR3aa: ASSDTGTPNTIY